This entry features one TCR beta chain sequence. Between the trimmed V and J ends, which lost 6 bases and 6 bases, there was a span of 17 bases. Germline V gives CDR1 DFQATT, CDR2 SNEGSKA (reference sequence). The CDR3 spans 13 residues. TCRdb reprocessed the 5' RACE reads with MiXCR, giving one entry per CDR3 protein. Of over 500,000 distinct CDR3 sequences detected, roughly 21% appear once; the ten largest clones hold about 0.91%. This entry belongs to a study of identical twins. The sample was also reused in another study, on T cells expressing NK-cell markers.

Sequencing was carried out using CD4+ T cells sorted from blood. The rearrangement joins TRBV20-1 to TRBJ1-1; a possible D gene is TRBD1 (6 bases). The source of this sequence is a woman younger than 35 in good health. The CDR3 spells CSAGSPRGAEAFF. Written as DNA, the CDR3 is TGCAGTGCGGGCAGCCCAAGGGGGGCTGAAGCTTTCTTT.